The 8 T cell receptor beta chains below were found in one sample sequenced in a study of T-cell reconstitution after alpha-beta-depleted transplantation in children listed by TCRdb under 2016. Library construction relied on PCR. The instrument was an Illumina HiSeq 2500. TCR libraries were prepared with molecular barcoding, using unique molecular identifiers to normalize TCRbeta repertoire quantification. TCRdb handled the public reads itself, with Q25 trimming in fastp and clone calling in MiXCR, and kept productive beta chains. For every CDR3 protein sequence, its rows merge into one entry that carries the most common genes and DNA. This sample has about 240,000 distinct CDR3 sequences in its table, and about 11% of those were observed once. The ten largest clones represent about 2.6% of the sample. The specimen was PBMCs from the stem cell graft donor, collected from the stem cell graft. The receptors were gathered from a human donor who donated a stem cell graft to a child with acute lymphoblastic leukemia.

This clonotype appeared many times. Here the CDR3 reads CASSLQGHFPNQPQHF. In DNA form, the CDR3 reads TGTGCCAGCAGTTTACAAGGACACTTTCCCAATCAGCCCCAGCATTTT. The genes are TRBV27 and TRBJ1-5; the D gene is possibly TRBD1 (5 bases). V lost 2 bases and J 3 bases, leaving 14 bases between the germline ends. Germline CDR1 and CDR2: MNHEY and SMNVEV (reference sequence). This CDR3 has 16 residues.

This clonotype was counted ten times or more. The chain carries TRBV9 and TRBJ2-3, with D unclear. V was shortened by 4 bases and J by 4 bases, with 10 bases between the two germline ends. Germline assignment: CDR1 SGDLS and CDR2 YYNGEE. The CDR3 runs to 13 residues. CDR3 DNA sequence: TGTGCCAGCAGCCTCTGGTTGGCAGATACGCAGTATTTT. Protein: CASSLWLADTQYF.

This clonotype has a count of ten or more. The chain recombines TRBV2 with TRBJ1-5; D ambiguous. From germline, CDR1 is SNHLY and CDR2 FYNNEI. The ends were cut back, 6 bases at V and 15 bases at J, with 15 bases in the middle. The CDR3 runs to 11 residues. DNA of the CDR3: TGTGCCAGCAGGGACGCCCGGGATTGGCATTTT. Its protein product is CASRDARDWHF.

This clonotype was seen many times. This rearrangement joins TRBV20-1 to TRBJ2-4; the match to TRBD2 covers 8 bases. The CDR3 length is 20 residues. From germline, CDR1 is DFQATT and CDR2 SNEGSKA (reference sequence). With V trimmed by 2 bases and J by 0 bases, 18 bases remained unmatched. The CDR3, as DNA: TGCAGTGCTAGATCACCCCTCCTAGCGGGCGTTGATATAGCCAAAAACATTCAGTACTTC. It translates to CSARSPLLAGVDIAKNIQYF.

This clonotype was seen ten or more times. J is TRBJ2-1 and V is TRBV9, with 11 positions matching TRBD2. Trimming at V came to 0 bases and at J to 7 bases, leaving 3 bases not matched to a gene. The CDR3 spans 15 residues. Germline V gene data show CDR1 as SGDLS and CDR2 as YYNGEE. The CDR3 here is CASSVELAGENEQFF. The CDR3 DNA follows: TGTGCCAGCAGCGTAGAACTAGCGGGAGAGAATGAGCAGTTCTTC.

This clonotype showed up just a few times. V gene TRBV11-2 combines with J gene TRBJ2-7; the D gene is possibly TRBD1 (8 bases). Looked up from germline, CDR1 is SGHAT and CDR2 is FQNNGV. Trimming shortened V by 2 bases and J by 3 bases, and 17 bases separated the two germline ends. The CDR3 has 16 amino acids. The DNA for the CDR3 is TGTGCCAGCAGCTTAACCTCAGGGGGCGGGAGCTACGAGCAGTACTTC. Translation gives CASSLTSGGGSYEQYF.

V usage is TRBV4-2 and J usage is TRBJ1-1; D gene ambiguous. The germline V gene has CDR1 LGHNA and CDR2 YNFKEQ. The CDR3 covers 14 residues. V was pared by 0 bases and J by 0 bases, with 5 bases between. The CDR3 DNA reads TGTGCCAGCAGCCAAGAGGTTTTGAACACTGAAGCTTTCTTT. Protein sequence: CASSQEVLNTEAFF.

The rearrangement uses TRBV18 and TRBJ1-2; D not resolved. The V gene's germline CDR1 is KGHSH and CDR2 LQKENI. Trimming pared 9 bases from V and 6 bases from J, leaving 17 bases between. CDR3 length: 13 residues. The CDR3 spells CASVLGEGHGYTF. CDR3 sequence (DNA): TGTGCCAGTGTCTTAGGTGAAGGACATGGCTACACCTTC.